This note documents a single TCR beta chain sequence. Sequencing was performed with immunoSEQ multiplex PCR; in TCRdb, only in-frame clones are kept and a portion is missing. The profile covers some 240,000 clones, with approximately 80% appearing a single time and 9.5% to 15% taken by the ten largest. Germline V lookup: CDR1 SGHRS, CDR2 YFSETQ. The trim removed 2 bases at V and 7 bases at J, leaving 9 bases unmatched. This CDR3 is 15 amino acids long. The data were taken from a study of blood T cell repertoires in COVID-19. This receptor was obtained from a human donor in a cohort sampled during active COVID-19. The sample was peripheral blood. The chain has TRBV5-1 and TRBJ2-4, with 7 bases lining up with TRBD2. The CDR3 nucleotides are TGCGCCAGCAGCTTTCTGGGGGGGAGAACGAACATTCAGTACTTC. Its translation: CASSFLGGRTNIQYF.